One sample yielded the 32 T cell receptor beta chains listed below, sequenced in a study of T cells after yellow fever vaccination. Each CDR3 protein gets one entry after TCRdb re-called the 5' RACE reads with MiXCR. The data hold about 550,000 distinct CDR3 sequences, with 15% to 20% observed a single time. The sequences come from PBMCs, collected 15 days after the yellow fever booster vaccination. These TCRs come from a man aged 25 to 45 who received the YFV17D yellow fever vaccine.

For the CDR3, the DNA is TGTGCCAGCAGCTTAGCGGGACAGGGGGCGTACGAGCAGTTCTTC. It translates to CASSLAGQGAYEQFF. This rearrangement joins TRBV7-2 to TRBJ2-1; 12 bases align to TRBD1. CDR1 and CDR2 (germline): SGHTA, FQGNSA. The CDR3 is 15 residues long. The V and J ends lost 0 bases and 10 bases, in that order; junction bases with no gene match: 4.

V usage is TRBV27 and J usage is TRBJ2-3, with a possible D match to TRBD1 (5 bases). The V end lost 0 bases, the J end lost 6 bases, and 16 bases lay between the germline ends. This CDR3 region has 16 residues. Germline CDR1 reads MNHEY; CDR2 reads SMNVEV (reference sequence). The DNA for the CDR3 is TGTGCCAGCAGTTTATCCCAGGGATCCTGGTCGGATACGCAGTATTTT. It translates to CASSLSQGSWSDTQYF.

The V call is TRBV18, the J call TRBJ2-7, with D possibly called TRBD1 or TRBD2 (6 bases each). Trimming pared 5 bases from V and 5 bases from J, leaving 16 bases between. Germline loops: CDR1 KGHSH, CDR2 LQKENI. The CDR3 is made up of 14 amino acids. This CDR3 is CASSDVGGLHEQYF. The CDR3 DNA follows: TGTGCCAGCTCAGATGTCGGGGGCCTCCACGAGCAGTACTTC.

This clonotype was found a few times. This chain joins TRBV21-1 and TRBJ2-1; the table's D call, TRBD1, was not checked against the DNA. TRBV21-1 is shown as a pseudogene. The CDR3 covers 17 residues. CDR3 loop: CASNGGERPSSYNEQFF. The CDR3 region has the DNA TGTGCCAGCAATGGGGGCGAACGCCCAAGCTCCTACAATGAGCAGTTCTTC.

The chain uses TRBV12-3 or TRBV12-4 and TRBJ2-7; D not resolved. The ends were cut back, 11 bases at V and 0 bases at J, with 8 bases in the middle. The CDR3 consists of 11 residues. The CDR3 nucleotides read TGTGCCGTAGGGCGCTCCTACGAGCAGTACTTC. It codes for CAVGRSYEQYF.

The V gene is TRBV7-6, the J gene TRBJ1-4; TRBD1 matches at 7 bases. Trimming took 1 base from V and 6 from J; bases not matched to a gene: 5. Per germline, CDR1 SGHVS and CDR2 FNYEAQ. The CDR3 has 15 residues. CDR3 sequence: CASSLGRGLDEKLFF. DNA of the CDR3: TGTGCCAGCAGCTTAGGGAGGGGGCTCGATGAAAAACTGTTTTTT.

This clonotype was picked up a small number of times. The chain carries TRBV6-2 or TRBV6-3 and TRBJ2-1; D is perhaps TRBD2 (6 bases). The ends were cut back, 8 bases at V and 4 bases at J, with 12 bases in the middle. Germline CDR1 is MNHEY and CDR2 is SVGEGT. The CDR3 is made up of 13 amino acids. The CDR3 loop is CASGDSDYNEQFF. The CDR3 DNA sequence: TGTGCCAGCGGGGACTCAGATTACAATGAGCAGTTCTTC.

This clonotype was found a few times. The rearrangement uses TRBV7-2 and TRBJ2-7, with 13 bases lining up with TRBD2. Germline CDR1 and CDR2: SGHTA and FQGNSA. This CDR3 comprises 15 residues. J gave up 6 bases and V 1 base, and 3 bases lay outside the gene matches. Written as DNA, the CDR3 is TGTGCCAGCAGCTTAGGACTAGCGGGAGGTGGCGAGCAGTACTTC. This sequence encodes CASSLGLAGGGEQYF. Supplemented by reference TRBV7-2 and TRBJ2-7, the full variable domain reads GAGVSQSPSNKVTEKGKDVELRCDPISGHTALYWYRQSLGQGLEFLIYFQGNSAPDKSGLPSDRFSAERTGGSVSTLTIQRTQQEDSAVYLCASSLGLAGGGEQYFGPGTRLTVT.

This clonotype was seen a single time. This chain joins TRBV6-1 and TRBJ2-1, with 9 bases lining up with TRBD2. CDR3 length: 14 amino acids. Germline lookup yields CDR1 MNHNS and CDR2 SASEGT. J was trimmed by 9 bases and V by 7 bases; bases with no gene match: 10. CDR3 bases: TGTGCCAGCACCCGGCGGGAGGGCCTTTTTGAGCAGTTCTTC. It specifies CASTRREGLFEQFF.

Many counts were recorded for this clonotype. This chain links TRBV9 with TRBJ2-5, with 9 nucleotides matching TRBD2. The CDR3 spans 16 residues. The junction had 11 bases not matched to a gene; V was cut back by 3 bases and J by 5 bases. In germline, CDR1 is SGDLS, CDR2 YYNGEE. This CDR3 reads CASSAGASGAFETQYF. The CDR3 coding sequence is TGTGCCAGCAGCGCGGGGGCTAGCGGGGCATTCGAGACCCAGTACTTC. The full variable domain, in which reference TRBV9 and TRBJ2-5 provide the parts outside the CDR3, is DSGVTQTPKHLITATGQRVTLRCSPRSGDLSVYWYQQSLDQGLQFLIQYYNGEERAKGNILERFSAQQFPDLHSELNLSSLELGDSALYFCASSAGASGAFETQYFGPGTRLLVL.

This chain uses TRBV20-1 with TRBJ2-7; TRBD1 matches 9 bases. There are 15 residues in the CDR3. CDR1 is DFQATT and CDR2 is SNEGSKA in the germline V gene (reference sequence). After removal of 5 bases from V and 2 bases from J, the junction contained 10 bases not matched to a gene. CDR3 bases: TGCAGTGCTTCTGACCGGGACAGGGTCACCTACGAGCAGTACTTC. This codes for CSASDRDRVTYEQYF.

This clonotype was seen a handful of times. The chain uses TRBV5-1 and TRBJ1-1; possible D gene TRBD1, 5 bases. Trimming took off 4 bases at V and 0 bases at J, with 16 bases between the two ends. CDR1 and CDR2 from the germline V gene are SGHRS and YFSETQ. This CDR3 contains 16 residues. The CDR3: CASSPSGQRMNTEAFF. The CDR3 nucleotides are TGCGCCAGCAGCCCGTCGGGGCAGAGGATGAACACTGAAGCTTTCTTT.

This chain joins TRBV5-1 and TRBJ2-1; D may be TRBD2 (5 bases). Germline V gene lookup returns CDR1 SGHRS and CDR2 YFSETQ. Trimming took off 7 bases at V and 5 bases at J, with 16 bases between the two ends. This CDR3 is built from 14 residues. The CDR3 DNA reads TGCGCCAGCTGGTACAGCGGAGGCGACAATGAGCAGTTCTTC. Protein sequence: CASWYSGGDNEQFF.

There are a few counts of this clonotype. The rearrangement links TRBV12-3 or TRBV12-4 to TRBJ2-7; 7 bases line up with TRBD2. CDR3 length equals 15 residues. Trimming at V came to 1 base and at J to 2 bases, leaving 5 bases not matched to a gene. The CDR3 DNA follows: TGTGCCAGCAGTTTAGACGGGGGGAGAACCTACGAGCAGTACTTC. Amino acid sequence: CASSLDGGRTYEQYF.

This chain joins TRBV29-1 and TRBJ2-7; tentatively, D is TRBD1 or TRBD2 (5 bases each). The V end was cut by 2 bases, the J end by 5 bases, with 16 bases between. The CDR3 sequence is 14 residues long. CDR1 is SQVTM and CDR2 is ANQGSEA in the germline V gene. CDR3: CSVESGTAMNEQYF. As DNA, the CDR3 is TGCAGCGTTGAATCCGGGACGGCGATGAACGAGCAGTACTTC.

This chain links TRBV7-9 with TRBJ2-5, with 9 bases fitting TRBD2. This CDR3 contains 16 residues. Germline V gives CDR1 SEHNR, CDR2 FQNEAQ (reference sequence). With 3 bases clipped from V and 1 base from J, the junction kept 6 bases outside the gene matches. The CDR3 loop is CASSFPIAGVQETQYF. Written as DNA, the CDR3 is TGTGCCAGCAGCTTCCCAATAGCGGGAGTCCAAGAGACCCAGTACTTC.

This sequence joins TRBV20-1 and TRBJ1-1; 7 bases fit TRBD1. From germline, CDR1 is DFQATT and CDR2 SNEGSKA (reference sequence). V was clipped by 0 bases and J by 4 bases; unmatched bases: 8. The CDR3 covers 15 residues. The CDR3: CSARDGGGAGTEAFF. CDR3 in DNA: TGCAGTGCTAGAGATGGAGGGGGCGCGGGCACTGAAGCTTTCTTT.

In its sample, this clonotype was seen many times. The chain recombines TRBV20-1 with TRBJ2-3; tentatively, D is TRBD2 (6 bases). Trimming took off 6 bases at V and 2 bases at J, with 6 bases between the two ends. The CDR3 runs to 11 residues. Germline V lookup: CDR1 DFQATT, CDR2 SNEGSKA (reference sequence). CDR3 protein: CSAGLTDTQYF. The CDR3 coding sequence is TGCAGTGCGGGACTCACAGATACGCAGTATTTT.

The rearrangement uses TRBV11-2 and TRBJ2-3; a possible D gene is TRBD2 (6 bases). Germline V gene data show CDR1 as SGHAT and CDR2 as FQNNGV. This CDR3 spans 16 amino acids. Trimming removed 7 bases at V and 3 bases at J, with 20 bases between. CDR3 protein: CASILMTSGATDTQYF. CDR3 in DNA: TGTGCCAGCATCCTGATGACTAGTGGAGCGACAGATACGCAGTATTTT.

This sequence joins TRBV19 and TRBJ2-1, with 10 bases fitting TRBD1. The germline gives CDR1 LNHDA, CDR2 SQIVND (reference sequence). Unmatched junction bases numbered 10, after V lost 7 bases and J lost 7 bases. The length of the CDR3 is 15 residues. The CDR3 loop reads CASNPGTGASNEQFF. Here the CDR3 DNA reads TGTGCCAGTAACCCCGGGACAGGGGCCTCTAATGAGCAGTTCTTC.

This clonotype was picked up one time. CDR3 amino acids: CASSEYFRGGAGNTIYF. The CDR3 DNA reads TGTGCCAGCAGTGAATATTTCAGAGGTGGGGCTGGAAACACCATATATTTT. The gene calls are TRBV25-1 and TRBJ1-3; D is unclear. The V end was cut by 0 bases, the J end by 2 bases, with 14 bases between. The CDR3 sequence is 17 residues long. CDR1 and CDR2 from the germline V gene are MGHDK and SYGVNS.

This clonotype was seen only a few times. The chain combines TRBV14 with TRBJ2-2; TRBD2 matches 8 bases. Germline V CDR1 and CDR2: SGHDN, FVKESK. The CDR3 is 16 residues long. The J segment lost 1 base and the V segment lost 0 bases, leaving 1 base of the junction unmatched. The CDR3 loop reads CASSQDTSGNTGELFF. The CDR3 DNA reads as TGTGCCAGCAGCCAAGATACTAGCGGGAACACCGGGGAGCTGTTTTTT.

This clonotype was observed many times. The chain combines TRBV7-2 with TRBJ2-1, with D possibly TRBD1 on 5 matching bases. The CDR3 contains 15 residues. Trimming took off 6 bases at V and 10 bases at J, with 22 bases between the two ends. The V gene's germline CDR1 is SGHTA and CDR2 FQGNSA. The CDR3 protein is CASRRMDNPPHEQFF. The CDR3 nucleotides are TGTGCCAGCAGAAGAATGGACAATCCCCCTCACGAGCAGTTCTTC.

The table lists this clonotype with a few counts. The V gene is TRBV5-1, the J gene TRBJ2-7, with TRBD1 identical over 7 bases. In germline, CDR1 is SGHRS, CDR2 YFSETQ. The CDR3 runs 14 residues. Trimming at V came to 4 bases and at J to 1 base, leaving 5 bases not matched to a gene. The DNA of the CDR3 is TGCGCCAGCAGCCTCCAACAGGGGTCCTACGAGCAGTACTTC. As protein: CASSLQQGSYEQYF. Based on the CDR3 plus reference TRBV5-1 and TRBJ2-7, the full variable domain is KAGVTQTPRYLIKTRGQQVTLSCSPISGHRSVSWYQQTPGQGLQFLFEYFSETQRNKGNFPGRFSGRQFSNSRSEMNVSTLELGDSALYLCASSLQQGSYEQYFGPGTRLTVT.

This clonotype was seen at least ten times. This chain joins TRBV7-9 and TRBJ2-2, with D possibly being TRBD2 (6 bases). The CDR3 length is 15 residues. Germline CDR1 SEHNR, CDR2 FQNEAQ (reference sequence). The V end was cut by 2 bases, the J end by 0 bases, with 7 bases between. The CDR3 DNA is TGTGCCAGCAGCTTACTAGCGTCGAACACCGGGGAGCTGTTTTTT. It translates to CASSLLASNTGELFF.

This clonotype was detected only a few times. The V call is TRBV7-9, the J call TRBJ2-3; D is possibly TRBD2 (5 bases). Germline CDR1 and CDR2: SEHNR and FQNEAQ (reference sequence). This CDR3 comprises 16 residues. The V end lost 5 bases, the J end lost 2 bases, and 17 bases lay between the germline ends. The DNA for the CDR3 is TGTGCCAGCAGCCTACCTGGTGCGGGTTACACAGATACGCAGTATTTT. It yields the protein CASSLPGAGYTDTQYF.

A note on this clonotype: The junction does not match germline at one end; this may be a read error. The gene calls are TRBV25-1 and TRBJ1-1; D is possibly TRBD1 (5 bases). CDR1 is MGHDK and CDR2 is SYGVNS in the germline V gene. The CDR3 runs to 16 residues. The CDR3 DNA sequence: TGTGCCAGCAGTGAATATGACGGTTCAATGGACACTGGAGCTTTCTTT. Translation gives CASSEYDGSMDTGAFF.

The chain couples TRBV5-4 to TRBJ2-5; 7 nucleotides agree with TRBD2. J lost 5 bases, V lost 1 base, and 8 bases had no gene match. The CDR3 runs 15 residues. CDR1 and CDR2 from the germline V gene are SGHNT and YYREEE (reference sequence). DNA for the CDR3: TGTGCCAGCAGCTTGCGCGGGAGTACGTTGGAGACCCAGTACTTC. It specifies CASSLRGSTLETQYF.

There are a few counts of this clonotype. CDR3 region: CAWSSYYEQYF. The CDR3 nucleotides read TGTGCCTGGAGTTCCTACTACGAGCAGTACTTC. This chain joins TRBV30 and TRBJ2-7; D uncertain. V was trimmed by 2 bases and J by 3 bases, leaving 5 bases between them. The CDR3 has 11 residues. Germline loops: CDR1 GTSNPN, CDR2 SVGIG (reference sequence). The full variable domain, completed using reference TRBV30 and TRBJ2-7, is SQTIHQWPATLVQPVGSPLSLECTVEGTSNPNLYWYRQAAGRGLQLLFYSVGIGQISSEVPQNLSASRPQDRQFILSSKKLLLSDSGFYLCAWSSYYEQYFGPGTRLTVT.

The chain recombines TRBV5-5 with TRBJ2-6; the D is unclear. Between the trimmed V and J ends, which lost 4 bases and 0 bases, there was a span of 8 bases. The CDR3 runs 15 residues. The V gene's germline CDR1 is SGHKS and CDR2 YYEKEE (reference sequence). The CDR3 loop is CASSPIGSGANVLTF. The CDR3 DNA reads as TGTGCCAGCAGCCCGATCGGCTCTGGGGCCAACGTCCTGACTTTC.

This clonotype was recorded a few times. The V call is TRBV7-9, the J call TRBJ2-5; TRBD1 or TRBD2 may be the D gene (5 bases each). In germline, CDR1 is SEHNR, CDR2 FQNEAQ (reference sequence). The V end was cut by 8 bases, the J end by 5 bases, with 21 bases between. This CDR3 has 15 amino acids. The DNA for the CDR3 is TGTGCCAGCCTCGGGGCGGGCCTACGGTTGGAGACCCAGTACTTC. Translation: CASLGAGLRLETQYF. The full variable domain, with the rest looked up from reference TRBV7-9 and TRBJ2-5, is DTGVSQNPRHKITKRGQNVTFRCDPISEHNRLYWYRQTLGQGPEFLTYFQNEAQLEKSRLLSDRFSAERPKGSFSTLEIQRTEQGDSAMYLCASLGAGLRLETQYFGPGTRLLVL.

The CDR3 bases are TGTGCCATCAGTGGATCACAGGTATACGAGCAGTACTTC. The encoded protein is CAISGSQVYEQYF. The chain is built from TRBV10-3 and TRBJ2-7; D is perhaps TRBD1 (5 bases). Per germline, CDR1 ENHRY and CDR2 SYGVKD. The CDR3 is 13 amino acids. V was trimmed by 4 bases and J by 4 bases, leaving 11 bases between them.